This T cell receptor (beta chain) was captured in a study of control samples from healthy donors and cancer patients. TCRdb's table, derived via immunoSEQ multiplex PCR, lists solely in-frame clones and lacks some. The data show 100,000 to 150,000 clones, nearly 90% seen once. The CDR3 covers 14 residues. Germline CDR1 and CDR2: KGHSH and LQKENI. Trimming took 3 bases from V and 6 from J; bases not matched to a gene: 8. The clonotype comes from a man aged 50 to 59 with head and neck cancer. The gene calls are TRBV18 and TRBJ2-7; 7 bases match TRBD1. The sample comprised PBMCs. The CDR3 region is CASSPTGADGEQYF. DNA for the CDR3: TGTGCCAGCTCACCTACAGGGGCGGACGGCGAGCAGTACTTC.